This is a list of T cell receptor beta chains from one sample in a study of CD8 T cells in ankylosing spondylitis. Using its own MiXCR run on the 5' RACE reads, TCRdb lists one record per CDR3 protein. Among around 210,000 distinct CDR3 sequences listed, 8% to 9% were seen once. The sequenced sample was blood, either unsorted or a sorted T cell fraction (not recorded which). Receptors were obtained from a female donor with ankylosing spondylitis or in good health (not recorded which). Each CDR3 is given with its conserved first and last residue. Each record gives: V gene, J gene, D gene, clone size, CDR3 protein, CDR3 DNA. D genes are given only for firm matches. Some rows mark clone size as missing; the rest say once, few, many or name a class of expanded clone.

v_call: TRBV19; j_call: TRBJ1-3; d_call: TRBD1; clone_size: many; cdr3_aa: CASIYRDRGPGNTIYF; cdr3_nt: TGTGCCAGTATTTACCGGGACAGGGGACCAGGAAACACCATATATTTT
v_call: TRBV5-1; j_call: TRBJ1-1; d_call: -; clone_size: many; cdr3_aa: CASDYDGGNTEAFF; cdr3_nt: TGCGCCAGCGACTACGATGGTGGGAACACTGAAGCTTTCTTT
v_call: TRBV5-1; j_call: TRBJ1-2; d_call: -; clone_size: many; cdr3_aa: CASSTGPENGYTF; cdr3_nt: TGCGCCAGCAGCACCGGGCCAGAGAATGGCTACACCTTC
v_call: TRBV11-2; j_call: TRBJ2-2; d_call: -; clone_size: many; cdr3_aa: CASSTSQGNTGELFF; cdr3_nt: TGTGCCAGCAGCACCTCACAGGGGAACACCGGGGAGCTGTTTTTT
v_call: TRBV5-1; j_call: TRBJ1-1; d_call: -; clone_size: many; cdr3_aa: CASSFRSGGGTEAFF; cdr3_nt: TGCGCCAGCAGCTTTCGATCGGGGGGAGGAACTGAAGCTTTCTTT
v_call: TRBV6-1; j_call: TRBJ2-7; d_call: TRBD1; clone_size: many; cdr3_aa: CASSAAGGEEQYF; cdr3_nt: TGTGCCAGCAGTGCGGCAGGGGGCGAAGAGCAGTACTTC
v_call: TRBV5-1; j_call: TRBJ1-3; d_call: -; clone_size: many; cdr3_aa: CASSPDSYSGNTIYF; cdr3_nt: TGCGCCAGCAGCCCCGACAGCTACTCTGGAAACACCATATATTTT
v_call: TRBV20-1; j_call: TRBJ2-7; d_call: TRBD2; clone_size: many; cdr3_aa: CSARSSSGFSYEQYF; cdr3_nt: TGCAGTGCTAGGTCTTCTAGCGGGTTCTCCTACGAGCAGTACTTC
v_call: TRBV2; j_call: TRBJ1-5; d_call: TRBD1; clone_size: few; cdr3_aa: CASSEPGETGQPQHF; cdr3_nt: TGTGCCAGCAGTGAGCCAGGGGAGACAGGGCAGCCCCAGCATTTT
v_call: TRBV20-1; j_call: TRBJ1-1; d_call: -; clone_size: many; cdr3_aa: CSAQRLSVNTEAFF; cdr3_nt: TGCAGTGCTCAAAGGTTATCAGTAAACACTGAAGCTTTCTTT
v_call: TRBV20-1; j_call: TRBJ1-1; d_call: -; clone_size: many; cdr3_aa: CSARPFTLEAFF; cdr3_nt: TGCAGTGCTAGACCTTTCACCCTCGAAGCTTTCTTT
v_call: TRBV7-2; j_call: TRBJ2-7; d_call: TRBD2; clone_size: many; cdr3_aa: CASSSNPSGISYEQYF; cdr3_nt: TGTGCCAGCAGCTCTAATCCTAGCGGTATCTCCTACGAGCAGTACTTC
v_call: TRBV6-2/TRBV6-3; j_call: TRBJ2-3; d_call: TRBD2; clone_size: many; cdr3_aa: CASKTSSAGREDTQYF; cdr3_nt: TGTGCCAGCAAAACTTCGTCAGCGGGGAGAGAAGATACGCAGTATTTT
v_call: TRBV10-3; j_call: TRBJ2-1; d_call: TRBD2; clone_size: -; cdr3_aa: CAISESGSGGGEQFF; cdr3_nt: TGTGCCATCAGTGAGTCCGGTAGCGGCGGGGGTGAGCAGTTCTTC
v_call: TRBV20-1; j_call: TRBJ1-5; d_call: TRBD1; clone_size: many; cdr3_aa: CSARGWTGTNQPQHF; cdr3_nt: TGCAGTGCTAGGGGGTGGACAGGGACAAATCAGCCCCAGCATTTT
v_call: TRBV28; j_call: TRBJ1-5; d_call: -; clone_size: many; cdr3_aa: CASRKPGSNQPQHF; cdr3_nt: TGTGCCAGCCGAAAGCCGGGTAGCAATCAGCCCCAGCATTTT
v_call: TRBV19; j_call: TRBJ2-7; d_call: -; clone_size: many; cdr3_aa: CASSNFRADEQYF; cdr3_nt: TGTGCCAGTAGTAACTTCCGGGCAGACGAGCAGTACTTC
v_call: TRBV5-1; j_call: TRBJ2-3; d_call: TRBD2; clone_size: many; cdr3_aa: CASRYLAGNTDTQYF; cdr3_nt: TGCGCCAGCAGATATTTAGCGGGAAACACAGATACGCAGTATTTT
v_call: TRBV30; j_call: TRBJ2-7; d_call: TRBD1; clone_size: -; cdr3_aa: CAWSGGTGLGEQYF; cdr3_nt: TGTGCCTGGAGTGGGGGGACAGGTTTGGGAGAGCAGTACTTC
v_call: TRBV20-1; j_call: TRBJ2-5; d_call: -; clone_size: many; cdr3_aa: CSARTNRIQETQYF; cdr3_nt: TGCAGTGCTAGAACTAACAGAATACAAGAGACCCAGTACTTC
v_call: TRBV5-1; j_call: TRBJ2-7; d_call: TRBD1; clone_size: many; cdr3_aa: CASSRDRATYEQYF; cdr3_nt: TGCGCCAGCAGCCGGGACAGGGCCACCTACGAGCAGTACTTC
v_call: TRBV10-3; j_call: TRBJ2-7; d_call: TRBD1; clone_size: many; cdr3_aa: CAISERGTGIEQYF; cdr3_nt: TGTGCCATCAGTGAGCGTGGGACAGGAATCGAGCAGTACTTC
v_call: TRBV20-1; j_call: TRBJ1-2; d_call: TRBD1; clone_size: many; cdr3_aa: CSARDTKQGGEKLSYTF; cdr3_nt: TGCAGTGCTAGAGATACAAAACAGGGGGGAGAAAAGTTAAGCTACACCTTC
v_call: TRBV12-3/TRBV12-4; j_call: TRBJ2-2; d_call: -; clone_size: many; cdr3_aa: CASSLVGAGELFF; cdr3_nt: TGTGCCAGCAGCCTGGTTGGGGCCGGGGAGCTGTTTTTT
v_call: TRBV19; j_call: TRBJ2-1; d_call: TRBD2; clone_size: many; cdr3_aa: CASSMAGLERNEQFF; cdr3_nt: TGTGCCAGTAGTATGGCGGGACTAGAACGCAATGAGCAGTTCTTC
v_call: TRBV24-1; j_call: TRBJ2-7; d_call: TRBD1; clone_size: many; cdr3_aa: CATSDGGQGKNEQYF; cdr3_nt: TGTGCCACCAGTGACGGGGGACAGGGGAAGAACGAGCAGTACTTC
v_call: TRBV5-4; j_call: TRBJ2-1; d_call: TRBD2; clone_size: few; cdr3_aa: CASSTGLAGSYNEQFF; cdr3_nt: TGTGCCAGCAGCACTGGACTAGCGGGCTCCTACAATGAGCAGTTCTTC
v_call: TRBV12-3/TRBV12-4; j_call: TRBJ2-5; d_call: TRBD1; clone_size: many; cdr3_aa: CASSSYYRDSQETQYF; cdr3_nt: TGTGCCAGCAGTTCTTACTATCGGGACAGTCAAGAGACCCAGTACTTC
v_call: TRBV6-5; j_call: TRBJ2-1; d_call: TRBD2; clone_size: many; cdr3_aa: CASSYFPSGYNEQFF; cdr3_nt: TGTGCCAGCAGTTATTTTCCTAGCGGCTACAATGAGCAGTTCTTC
v_call: TRBV30; j_call: TRBJ2-7; d_call: -; clone_size: many; cdr3_aa: CASRGPTYEQYF; cdr3_nt: TGTGCCTCGAGGGGTCCAACCTACGAGCAGTACTTC
v_call: TRBV5-1; j_call: TRBJ2-2; d_call: -; clone_size: many; cdr3_aa: CASSLLSGVVTGELFF; cdr3_nt: TGCGCCAGCAGCTTGCTGTCGGGAGTCGTCACCGGGGAGCTGTTTTTT
v_call: TRBV9; j_call: TRBJ2-5; d_call: -; clone_size: many; cdr3_aa: CASSVEGVETQYF; cdr3_nt: TGTGCCAGCAGCGTGGAAGGGGTGGAGACCCAGTACTTC
v_call: TRBV12-3/TRBV12-4; j_call: TRBJ2-7; d_call: -; clone_size: many; cdr3_aa: CASSFQGNRAYEQYF; cdr3_nt: TGTGCCAGCAGTTTTCAGGGGAATAGGGCCTACGAGCAGTACTTC
v_call: TRBV25-1; j_call: TRBJ2-4; d_call: TRBD2; clone_size: many; cdr3_aa: CASSEPLAGQKNIQYF; cdr3_nt: TGTGCCAGCAGTGAACCCCTAGCGGGGCAGAAAAACATTCAGTACTTC
v_call: TRBV7-2; j_call: TRBJ1-1; d_call: -; clone_size: -; cdr3_aa: CASSVATGGGTEAFF; cdr3_nt: TGTGCCAGCAGCGTAGCTACAGGAGGGGGGACTGAAGCTTTCTTT
v_call: TRBV30; j_call: TRBJ1-2; d_call: -; clone_size: many; cdr3_aa: CAWIEGEGYTF; cdr3_nt: TGTGCCTGGATAGAGGGAGAGGGCTACACCTTC
v_call: TRBV29-1; j_call: TRBJ2-3; d_call: TRBD2; clone_size: many; cdr3_aa: CSVEDAAGGLPDTQYF; cdr3_nt: TGCAGCGTTGAAGACGCCGCGGGAGGACTCCCAGATACGCAGTATTTT
v_call: TRBV4-3; j_call: TRBJ1-1; d_call: TRBD1; clone_size: many; cdr3_aa: CASSQDFGQGITEAFF; cdr3_nt: TGCGCCAGCAGCCAAGATTTCGGACAGGGAATCACTGAAGCTTTCTTT
v_call: TRBV6-1; j_call: TRBJ1-1; d_call: -; clone_size: many; cdr3_aa: CASRGYPMNTEAFF; cdr3_nt: TGTGCCAGCAGAGGGTACCCCATGAACACTGAAGCTTTCTTT
v_call: TRBV6-6; j_call: TRBJ2-5; d_call: -; clone_size: many; cdr3_aa: CASAQGGETQYF; cdr3_nt: TGTGCCAGCGCCCAGGGGGGAGAGACCCAGTACTTC
v_call: TRBV12-3/TRBV12-4; j_call: TRBJ2-1; d_call: -; clone_size: many; cdr3_aa: CASSERAYNEQFF; cdr3_nt: TGTGCCAGCAGTGAACGAGCCTACAATGAGCAGTTCTTC
v_call: TRBV6-1; j_call: TRBJ2-2; d_call: TRBD2; clone_size: many; cdr3_aa: CASRGLAGTGELFF; cdr3_nt: TGTGCCAGCAGGGGACTAGCGGGCACCGGGGAGCTGTTTTTT
v_call: TRBV7-9; j_call: TRBJ2-1; d_call: -; clone_size: many; cdr3_aa: CASSLAGFSYNEQFF; cdr3_nt: TGTGCCAGCAGCTTAGCTGGGTTTTCCTACAATGAGCAGTTCTTC
v_call: TRBV20-1; j_call: TRBJ2-3; d_call: TRBD2; clone_size: many; cdr3_aa: CSAASGSKGVTDTQYF; cdr3_nt: TGCAGTGCTGCCAGCGGGAGTAAGGGGGTCACAGATACGCAGTATTTT
v_call: TRBV4-3; j_call: TRBJ2-3; d_call: -; clone_size: many; cdr3_aa: CASSQDYADTQYF; cdr3_nt: TGCGCCAGCAGCCAAGATTATGCAGATACGCAGTATTTT
v_call: TRBV5-1; j_call: TRBJ2-7; d_call: -; clone_size: many; cdr3_aa: CASSLDAGTYEQYF; cdr3_nt: TGCGCCAGCAGCTTGGACGCGGGTACCTACGAGCAGTACTTC